The clone carrying this T cell receptor beta chain was counted at least ten times. The antigen is not known. From approximately 400 ng of RNA, a library with molecular barcoded alpha/delta and beta/gamma adaptors was made. TCRdb passed the reads through MiXCR, listing each CDR3 protein once. The table records about 39,000 distinct CDR3 sequences, roughly an eighth of them present only once. The CDR3 is made up of 15 amino acids. Germline V gives CDR1 SGHNT, CDR2 YYREEE (reference sequence). V lost 3 bases to trimming and J lost 6 bases; unmatched junction nucleotides: 9. This sample stems from a study of read filtering for tumor transcriptome and immune sequencing. Study-level background: Per sample, TCR-region reads ranged about 4 to 11 million by IR-seq, 85 to 1273 by RNA-seq. Study-level points and caveats: Compared with RNA-seq, IR-seq gave much higher clonotype depth and reliability.

The V call is TRBV5-4, the J call TRBJ2-1; TRBD1 matches at 7 bases. The material sequenced was a population of CD138-negative cells sorted from bone marrow. The source is a donor aged 40 or over with multiple myeloma. CDR3 bases: TGTGCCAGCAGCTCTGGAGTTAGGGACAGCAATGAGCAGTTCTTC. Translated: CASSSGVRDSNEQFF.